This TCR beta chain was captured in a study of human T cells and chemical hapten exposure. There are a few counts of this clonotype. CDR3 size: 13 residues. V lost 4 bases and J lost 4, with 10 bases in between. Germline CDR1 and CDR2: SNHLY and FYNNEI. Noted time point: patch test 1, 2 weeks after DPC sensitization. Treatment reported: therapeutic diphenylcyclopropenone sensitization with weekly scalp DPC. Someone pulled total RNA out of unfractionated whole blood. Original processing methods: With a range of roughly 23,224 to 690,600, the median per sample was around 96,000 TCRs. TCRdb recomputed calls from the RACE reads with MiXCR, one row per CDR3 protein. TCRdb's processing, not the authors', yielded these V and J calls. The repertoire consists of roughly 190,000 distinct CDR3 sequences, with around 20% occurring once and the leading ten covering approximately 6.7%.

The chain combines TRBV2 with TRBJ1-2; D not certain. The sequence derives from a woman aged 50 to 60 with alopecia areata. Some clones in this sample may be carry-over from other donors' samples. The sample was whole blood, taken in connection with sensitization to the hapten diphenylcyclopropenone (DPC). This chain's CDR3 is CASSVQPGYGYTF. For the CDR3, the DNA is TGTGCCAGCAGTGTTCAGCCTGGCTATGGCTACACCTTC.